A single sample is the source of the 12 T cell receptor beta chains below, sequenced in a study of T-cell memory formation after mild COVID-19. Via MiXCR, TCRdb re-called the 5' RACE reads, giving one row per CDR3 protein. This table has about 290,000 distinct CDR3 sequences, more than 15% appearing once. What was sequenced was PBMCs or a T cell subset sorted from them (not recorded which). Receptors originate from a man younger than 30 who had mild COVID-19 (a few samples of this study predate the infection). Cell type and time point are not known.

The sample holds many counts of this clonotype. The chain is built from TRBV7-2 and TRBJ2-3; TRBD2 agrees at 10 bases. Germline V CDR1 and CDR2: SGHTA, FQGNSA. This CDR3 has 14 amino acids. The V gene end was trimmed by 2 bases and the J gene end by 6 bases; junction bases not matched to a gene: 2. The CDR3, as DNA: TGTGCCAGCAGCTTAAATAGCGGGGGGGATACGCAGTATTTT. Amino acid sequence: CASSLNSGGDTQYF.

In its sample, this clonotype was seen a few times. The chain couples TRBV6-2 or TRBV6-3 to TRBJ1-6; the D is unclear. CDR1 is MNHEY, CDR2 SVGEGT, per germline. With 10 bases removed from V and 4 bases from J, the gap between germline ends came to 23 bases. CDR3 length equals 17 residues. CDR3 bases: TGTGCCATCCAGGACGGCCTCCAGTCTATTTATAATTCACCCCTCCACTTT. This gives the protein CAIQDGLQSIYNSPLHF.

This chain connects TRBV3-1 to TRBJ1-1; weak D call: TRBD1 (5 bases). Trimming pared 3 bases from V and 5 bases from J, leaving 16 bases between. This CDR3 has 15 amino acids. Germline V gene lookup returns CDR1 LGHDT and CDR2 YNNKEL (reference sequence). CDR3 bases: TGTGCCAGCAGCCATCAGCGGGGGTATAGAACTGAAGCTTTCTTT. It encodes CASSHQRGYRTEAFF.

This clonotype has more than one count but fewer than ten. CDR3 sequence: CASSYGRTEAFF. For the CDR3, the DNA is TGTGCCAGCAGTTACGGGCGGACTGAAGCTTTCTTT. V and J are TRBV6-5 and TRBJ1-1; D not certain. Germline values: CDR1 MNHEY, CDR2 SVGAGI. The CDR3 spans 12 residues. Trimming took 2 bases from V and 5 from J, leaving 6 bases between them.

This clonotype was found a few times. The chain recombines TRBV12-3 or TRBV12-4 with TRBJ2-3; D possibly corresponds to TRBD2 (6 bases). The CDR3 consists of 11 residues. The V end was cut by 8 bases, the J end by 5 bases, with 8 bases between. As DNA, the CDR3 is TGTGCCAGCGGAGGGGTAGATACGCAGTATTTT. This sequence encodes CASGGVDTQYF.

This clonotype was seen only a few times. The V and J genes are TRBV11-3 and TRBJ2-3; D is undetermined. In germline, CDR1 is SGHNT, CDR2 YENEEA. The CDR3 totals 13 residues. V shed 4 bases and J shed 6 bases, with 11 bases lying between them. CDR3 loop: CASSSRPADTQYF. CDR3 DNA: TGTGCCAGCAGCTCTCGACCCGCGGATACGCAGTATTTT.

This chain links TRBV28 with TRBJ1-1, with TRBD1 identical over 10 bases. Per germline, CDR1 MDHEN and CDR2 SYDVKM. V was pared by 7 bases and J by 3 bases, with 5 bases of the junction left unmatched. This CDR3 is built from 14 residues. In DNA form, the CDR3 reads TGTGCCAGCATCTTTGGACAGGGGGACACTGAAGCTTTCTTT. Translated, it gives CASIFGQGDTEAFF.

This clonotype was recorded a few times. The chain is built from TRBV4-2 and TRBJ2-5; D is ambiguous. V was pared by 1 base and J by 6 bases, with 18 bases between. This CDR3 region has 16 residues. Germline CDR1 is LGHNA and CDR2 is YNFKEQ. The CDR3 region is CASSQARAPEAQTQYF. The CDR3 coding sequence is TGTGCCAGCAGCCAAGCCCGGGCTCCCGAGGCGCAGACCCAGTACTTC.

This chain uses TRBV18 with TRBJ1-4, with D perhaps matching TRBD1 (6 bases). Deletions cut 3 bases from V and 0 bases from J, with 11 bases between. The CDR3 has 16 residues. Germline-derived CDR1 and CDR2 are KGHSH and LQKENI. CDR3 region: CASSPRQDSTNEKLFF. The CDR3 region has the DNA TGTGCCAGCTCACCGCGACAGGACTCAACTAATGAAAAACTGTTTTTT.

CDR3 sequence reads: CSVWLAGQETQYF. The CDR3 DNA reads as TGCAGCGTTTGGCTAGCGGGGCAAGAGACCCAGTACTTC. The chain combines TRBV29-1 with TRBJ2-5, with TRBD2 matching 9 bases. The V and J ends lost 5 bases and 2 bases, in that order; junction bases with no gene match: 3. CDR1 and CDR2 (germline): SQVTM, ANQGSEA. This CDR3 has 13 amino acids.

The rearrangement links TRBV4-3 to TRBJ2-3; D may be TRBD2 (5 bases). V dropped 4 bases and J dropped 2 bases, with 13 bases sitting between them. The CDR3 is 15 amino acids. Germline V gives CDR1 LGHNA, CDR2 YSLEER. The CDR3, as DNA: TGCGCCAGCAGCCGAGGCCCGGGAACCACAGATACGCAGTATTTT. Translating it yields CASSRGPGTTDTQYF.

The CDR3 coding sequence is TGTGCCACCAGTGAACGCTTACTAGTATCCCGTACAGATACGCAGTATTTT. This codes for CATSERLLVSRTDTQYF. V usage is TRBV24-1 and J usage is TRBJ2-3, with D possibly matching TRBD2 (5 bases). This CDR3 is 17 amino acids long. Germline CDR1 reads KGHDR; CDR2 reads SFDVKD. Trimming stripped 4 bases from V and 3 bases from J, with 19 bases between.